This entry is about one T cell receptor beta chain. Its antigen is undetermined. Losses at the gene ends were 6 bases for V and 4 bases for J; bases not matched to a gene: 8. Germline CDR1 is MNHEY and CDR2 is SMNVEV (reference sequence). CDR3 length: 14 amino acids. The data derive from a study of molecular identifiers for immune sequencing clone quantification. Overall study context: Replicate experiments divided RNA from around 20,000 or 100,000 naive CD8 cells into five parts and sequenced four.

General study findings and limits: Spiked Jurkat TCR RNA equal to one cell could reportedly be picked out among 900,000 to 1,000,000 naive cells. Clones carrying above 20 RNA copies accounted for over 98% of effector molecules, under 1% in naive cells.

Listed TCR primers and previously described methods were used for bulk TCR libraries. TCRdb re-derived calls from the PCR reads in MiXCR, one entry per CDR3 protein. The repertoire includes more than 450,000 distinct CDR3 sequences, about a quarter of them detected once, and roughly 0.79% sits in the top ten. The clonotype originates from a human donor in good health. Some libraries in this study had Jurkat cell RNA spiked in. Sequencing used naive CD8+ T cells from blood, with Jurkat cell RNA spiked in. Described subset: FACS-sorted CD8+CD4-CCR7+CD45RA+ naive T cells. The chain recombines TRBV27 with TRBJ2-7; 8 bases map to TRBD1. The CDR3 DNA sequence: TGTGCCAGCAGGGACAGGGAGAACCGTTACGAGCAGTACTTC. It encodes CASRDRENRYEQYF.